This T cell receptor (beta chain) was found in a study of shared clonotypes between healthy human individuals. Whole-study results and caveats: A handful of donors showed sharing of about 4.7% of naive CD4 clonotypes. Generally, naive subsets came out with larger estimated richness than memory subsets. Having only a few donors restricted how much genetic and exposure-history diversity was captured.

Comments on this clone: Its specificity is not known.

Germline V gives CDR1 SGHDN, CDR2 FVKESK. The J segment lost 0 bases and the V segment lost 2 bases, leaving 8 bases of the junction unmatched. This CDR3 has 17 amino acids. A 200 ng quantity of DNA, around 30,000 T cell genomes, went into the sorted-subset replicate PCRs. Assay: immunoSEQ multiplex PCR; the TCRdb copy retains only in-frame clones and omits some. The sample shows roughly 700,000 clones, roughly 70% of them seen only once. V usage is TRBV14 and J usage is TRBJ2-7, with TRBD2 matching over 9 bases. The receptor was derived from a woman in her thirties in good health. Sequencing used memory CD4+ T cells sorted from blood. Specified subset: CD45RA-negative fraction. CDR3 residues: CASSQPRLADSSYEQYF. DNA of the CDR3: TGTGCCAGCAGCCAACCCCGACTAGCGGATAGCTCCTACGAGCAGTACTTC. Full variable domain (rest looked up from reference TRBV14 and TRBJ2-7): EAGVTQFPSHSVIEKGQTVTLRCDPISGHDNLYWYRRVMGKEIKFLLHFVKESKQDESGMPNNRFLAERTGGTYSTLKVQPAELEDSGVYFCASSQPRLADSSYEQYFGPGTRLTVT.